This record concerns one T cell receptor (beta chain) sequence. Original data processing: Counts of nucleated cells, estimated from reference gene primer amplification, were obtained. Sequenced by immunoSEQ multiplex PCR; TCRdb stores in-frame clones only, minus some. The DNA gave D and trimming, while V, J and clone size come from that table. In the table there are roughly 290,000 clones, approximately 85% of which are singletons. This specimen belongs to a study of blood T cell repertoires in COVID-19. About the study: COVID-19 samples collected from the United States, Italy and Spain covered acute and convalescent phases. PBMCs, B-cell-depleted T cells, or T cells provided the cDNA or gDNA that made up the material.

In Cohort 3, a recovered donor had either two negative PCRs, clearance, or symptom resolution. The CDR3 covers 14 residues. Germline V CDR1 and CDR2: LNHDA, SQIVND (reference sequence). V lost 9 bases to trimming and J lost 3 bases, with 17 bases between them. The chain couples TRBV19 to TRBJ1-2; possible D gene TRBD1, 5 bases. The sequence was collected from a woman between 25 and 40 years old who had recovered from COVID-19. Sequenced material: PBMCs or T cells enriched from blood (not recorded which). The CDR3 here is CASEKDSSYYGYTF. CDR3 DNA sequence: TGTGCCAGCGAGAAAGACAGCAGTTACTATGGCTACACCTTC.